The rows below give T cell receptor beta chains drawn from one sample of a study of cytomegalovirus exposure and HLA in healthy donors. The method was immunoSEQ multiplex PCR; TCRdb's version includes in-frame clones alone and lacks a portion of them. The sample holds over 200,000 clones, approximately 87% seen once. Input material: PBMCs. Receptors were obtained from a human donor in good health. Both conserved end residues are part of each CDR3. The D gene is left open where the match is weak. The size field is filled for only some rows; it gives once, few, many or a size class.

CASSLEYGLAGGNEQFF,TGTGCCAGCAGCTTGGAATACGGACTAGCGGGAGGCAATGAGCAGTTCTTC,TRBD2,NA,TRBJ2-1,TRBV5-6
CASSPRGYGYTF,TGTGCCAGCTCACCAAGAGGCTATGGCTACACCTTC,NA,NA,TRBJ1-2,TRBV18
CASSVREGLLTGELFF,TGTGCCAGCAGTGTGAGGGAGGGTCTACTGACCGGGGAGCTGTTTTTT,TRBD2,NA,TRBJ2-2,TRBV6-4
CASQPGQDTGELFF,TGTGCCTCACAACCGGGACAGGACACCGGGGAGCTGTTTTTT,TRBD1,once,TRBJ2-2,TRBV10-3
CASSQGATGLSYEQYF,TGCGCCAGCAGCCAAGGTGCGACAGGGCTGTCCTACGAGCAGTACTTC,TRBD1,NA,TRBJ2-7,TRBV4-3
CASSGGTGRRVTEAFF,TGTGCCAGCAGTGGAGGGACAGGGCGTCGTGTCACTGAAGCTTTCTTT,TRBD1,NA,TRBJ1-1,TRBV6-6
CASMNTGGHSYNEQFF,TGTGCCAGTATGAACACAGGGGGCCACTCCTACAATGAGCAGTTCTTC,TRBD1,few,TRBJ2-1,TRBV28
CASSPDRKERAFF,TGTGCCAGCAGCCCAGACAGGAAGGAAAGAGCTTTCTTT,NA,NA,TRBJ1-1,TRBV6-1
CASSSAPGQGIYQPQHF,TGTGCCAGCAGTTCGGCCCCGGGACAGGGGATTTATCAGCCCCAGCATTTT,TRBD1,NA,TRBJ1-5,TRBV28
CASSLEAGTYNEQFF,TGCGCCAGCAGCTTGGAAGCGGGAACCTACAATGAGCAGTTCTTC,TRBD2,NA,TRBJ2-1,TRBV5-1
CASSEWGTGRAEAFF,TGTGCCAGCAGTGAATGGGGGACAGGTCGGGCTGAAGCTTTCTTT,TRBD1,NA,TRBJ1-1,TRBV25-1
CASGPPPRWKGYTF,TGTGCTAGTGGTCCCCCCCCCAGGTGGAAGGGCTACACCTTC,NA,NA,TRBJ1-2,TRBV12-5
CAIGGGHGTDTQYF,TGTGCCATCGGGGGAGGGCATGGCACAGATACGCAGTATTTT,TRBD2,NA,TRBJ2-3,TRBV10-3
CASSLMGGYGYTF,TGTGCCAGCAGCTTAATGGGGGGCTATGGCTACACCTTC,NA,NA,TRBJ1-2,TRBV7-3
CASRDRGVYEGLF,TGTGCCAGCCGAGACAGGGGGGTCTACGAGGGACTCTTC,TRBD1,NA,TRBJ2-7,TRBV2
CASPGTGTDTQYF,TGTGCCAGTCCCGGGACAGGAACAGATACGCAGTATTTT,TRBD1,NA,TRBJ2-3,TRBV2
CASSERLAGRNTDTQYF,TGTGCCAGCAGTGAGAGACTAGCGGGACGCAACACAGATACGCAGTATTTT,TRBD2,once,TRBJ2-3,TRBV6-4
CASSLGTSGTDEQFF,TGCGCCAGCAGCCTGGGGACTAGCGGGACGGATGAGCAGTTCTTC,TRBD2,NA,TRBJ2-1,TRBV5-1
CASSLEGLAVYNEQFF,TGTGCCAGCAGCTTGGAGGGGCTAGCGGTATACAATGAGCAGTTCTTC,TRBD2,NA,TRBJ2-1,TRBV7-2
CASSYDRGTTGYTF,TGTGCCAGCAGTTATGATCGGGGTACGACTGGCTACACCTTC,NA,NA,TRBJ1-2,TRBV6-5
CASSSSDRSGNF,NA,NA,NA,TRBJ1-5,TRBV6-6
CASSYRGGYTF,TGTGCCAGCAGTTACAGGGGCGGCTACACCTTC,NA,NA,TRBJ1-2,TRBV6-5
CATSREAGAGASGELFF,TGTGCCACCAGCAGAGAGGCCGGGGCGGGGGCTTCCGGGGAGCTGTTTTTT,NA,NA,TRBJ2-2,TRBV15
CASRTSGRVYEQYF,TGTGCCAGCAGAACTAGCGGGAGAGTCTACGAGCAGTACTTC,NA,NA,TRBJ2-7,TRBV21-1
CASSPRTGDTEAFF,TGTGCCAGCTCACCAAGGACAGGGGACACTGAAGCTTTCTTT,TRBD1,NA,TRBJ1-1,TRBV18
CASSFRDSSYEQYF,TGTGCCAGCAGTTTCCGGGACAGCTCCTACGAGCAGTACTTC,TRBD1,few,TRBJ2-7,TRBV6-5
CASSIIGLTGAEQYF,TGTGCCAGCAGTATTATCGGACTGACAGGGGCCGAGCAGTACTTC,TRBD1,NA,TRBJ2-7,TRBV28
CASSSSGSRGTGELFF,TGTGCCAGCAGCTCTAGCGGGAGTAGGGGCACCGGGGAGCTGTTTTTT,TRBD2,once,TRBJ2-2,TRBV7-6
CSVENSGKNTGELFF,TGCAGCGTGGAAAATAGCGGGAAGAACACCGGGGAGCTGTTTTTT,TRBD2,NA,TRBJ2-2,TRBV29-1
CASSFGVANTEAFF,TGTGCCAGCAGCTTTGGAGTGGCGAACACTGAAGCTTTCTTT,NA,NA,TRBJ1-1,TRBV5-6
CASSLGSGLGKNIQYF,TGTGCCAGCAGCTTAGGATCGGGGTTGGGCAAAAACATTCAGTACTTC,NA,NA,TRBJ2-4,TRBV11-2
CASSLEGVNTEAFF,TGTGCCAGCAGTTTGGAGGGAGTGAACACTGAAGCTTTCTTT,NA,NA,TRBJ1-1,TRBV28
CASSGTGVKETQYF,TGTGCCAGCAGTGGGACAGGGGTCAAAGAGACCCAGTACTTC,TRBD1,NA,TRBJ2-5,TRBV6-5
CASSQVVGDGELFF,TGTGCCAGCAGCCAAGTAGTAGGGGACGGGGAGCTGTTTTTT,NA,NA,TRBJ2-2,TRBV14
CASSHSPPGLAGGEQYF,TGTGCCAGCAGCCATAGTCCACCGGGACTAGCGGGAGGAGAGCAGTACTTC,TRBD2,NA,TRBJ2-7,TRBV7-8
CASSTDRDTEAFF,TGCGCCAGCAGCACGGACAGGGACACTGAAGCTTTCTTT,TRBD1,NA,TRBJ1-1,TRBV5-1
CAIPRGANTGELFF,TGTGCCATACCCAGGGGGGCGAACACCGGGGAGCTGTTTTTT,NA,NA,TRBJ2-2,TRBV7-9
CASSLGSRASNGYTF,TGTGCCAGCAGCTTAGGTTCGAGAGCGTCAAACGGCTACACCTTC,NA,once,TRBJ1-2,TRBV7-2
CASSLVGTGGNQPQHF,TGTGCCAGCAGCTTAGTTGGGACAGGGGGCAATCAGCCCCAGCATTTT,TRBD1,NA,TRBJ1-5,TRBV7-9
CAISGTSGGSTDTQYF,TGTGCCATCAGTGGGACTAGCGGGGGGAGCACAGATACGCAGTATTTT,TRBD2,NA,TRBJ2-3,TRBV10-3
CASSPGQTNTEAFF,TGTGCCAGCAGCCCCGGACAGACGAACACTGAAGCTTTCTTT,NA,NA,TRBJ1-1,TRBV7-8
CASSPNDRVNTEAFF,TGTGCCAGCAGTCCGAACGACAGGGTGAACACTGAAGCTTTCTTT,TRBD1,NA,TRBJ1-1,TRBV28
CASSRQASYEQYF,TGTGCCAGCAGTCGACAGGCCTCCTACGAGCAGTACTTC,NA,few,TRBJ2-7,TRBV6-5
CASSYRDPGYEQYF,TGTGCCAGCAGTTACCGGGATCCCGGATACGAGCAGTACTTC,NA,NA,TRBJ2-7,TRBV27
CASSGTSYSDTQYF,TGTGCCAGCTCAGGGACAAGCTATTCAGATACGCAGTATTTT,NA,NA,TRBJ2-3,TRBV18
CASSYTSGLAGTQYF,TGTGCCAGCAGTTATACTAGCGGCCTGGCGGGGACGCAGTATTTT,TRBD2,NA,TRBJ2-3,TRBV6-5
CASSQTQGQPQHF,TGTGCCAGCTCACAGACACAGGGGCAGCCCCAGCATTTT,TRBD1,NA,TRBJ1-5,TRBV18
CASSLQGVAEQFF,TGCGCCAGCAGCTTACAAGGGGTAGCCGAGCAGTTCTTC,NA,NA,TRBJ2-1,TRBV5-1
CASSQAPGRGNIQYF,TGTGCCAGCAGCCAAGCCCCGGGGAGGGGAAACATTCAGTACTTC,TRBD2,NA,TRBJ2-4,TRBV4-2
CASSTGTGELFF,TGTGCCAGCAGTACCGGGACCGGGGAGCTGTTTTTT,NA,NA,TRBJ2-2,TRBV27
CASSSGESEQYF,TGCGCCAGCAGCTCAGGGGAAAGCGAGCAGTACTTC,NA,NA,TRBJ2-7,TRBV5-1
CASSIRFPGRDYGYTF,TGCGCCAGCAGCATCCGCTTTCCGGGGAGGGACTATGGCTACACCTTC,NA,NA,TRBJ1-2,TRBV5-1
CASRGRQDLGEKLFF,TGTGCCAGCAGGGGGCGACAGGACCTCGGCGAAAAACTGTTTTTT,NA,NA,TRBJ1-4,TRBV6-6
CASSQGATSGFNEQFF,TGTGCCAGCAGCCAAGGGGCGACTAGCGGGTTCAATGAGCAGTTCTTC,TRBD2,NA,TRBJ2-1,TRBV7-8
CASSLGASLSTDTQYF,TGTGCTAGCAGCTTAGGGGCTAGCCTTAGCACAGATACGCAGTATTTT,NA,NA,TRBJ2-3,TRBV7-7
CASSPPGPYGYTF,TGTGCCAGCAGTCCCCCAGGGCCGTATGGCTACACCTTC,NA,NA,TRBJ1-2,TRBV7-9
CASSDRDRGETQYF,TGTGCCAGCAGTGACCGGGACCGGGGGGAGACCCAGTACTTC,NA,once,TRBJ2-5,TRBV6-5